The 25 T cell receptor beta chains in this list originate from one sample, sequenced in a study of T-cell memory formation after mild COVID-19 (dated by TCRdb to 2020 to 2022). Receptor libraries were prepared by 5' RACE. Sequencing relied on an Illumina NovaSeq 6000. Clones were called with MiXCR by TCRdb after fastp trimmed the public reads at Q25, and only in-frame beta chains were retained. Every CDR3 protein is listed once, alongside the most common genes and DNA of its rows. Across this sample there are 300,000 to 400,000 distinct CDR3 sequences, with approximately 16% seen only once. The ten most abundant clones make up 20% to 25% of the sample. The sequencing sample was made of PBMCs or a T cell subset sorted from them (not recorded which). The receptors here all came from a man between 18 and 35 years old who had mild COVID-19 (a few samples of this study predate the infection). The sample titles of this study are shuffled in the database, so cell type and time point are left out; the donor was told from shared clones.

This clonotype came up many times. This chain links TRBV6-5 with TRBJ1-5, with D perhaps matching TRBD1 (6 bases). Trimming stripped 4 bases from V and 7 bases from J, with 17 bases between. Germline loops: CDR1 MNHEY, CDR2 SVGAGI. This CDR3 has 15 residues. The CDR3 DNA sequence: TGTGCCAGCAGTTTACTCCTGGGGGCAGGACAGCCCCAGCATTTT. It translates to CASSLLLGAGQPQHF.

This clonotype showed up just a few times. The V gene is TRBV9, the J gene TRBJ2-3, with a possible D match to TRBD2 (6 bases). Germline V CDR1 and CDR2: SGDLS, YYNGEE. The CDR3 sequence is 14 residues long. V dropped 4 bases and J dropped 0 bases, with 9 bases sitting between them. This CDR3 is CASSRGTSTDTQYF. CDR3 in DNA: TGTGCCAGCAGCCGGGGGACTAGCACAGATACGCAGTATTTT. The full variable domain, completed using reference TRBV9 and TRBJ2-3, is DSGVTQTPKHLITATGQRVTLRCSPRSGDLSVYWYQQSLDQGLQFLIQYYNGEERAKGNILERFSAQQFPDLHSELNLSSLELGDSALYFCASSRGTSTDTQYFGPGTRLTVL.

The CDR3 spells CASRGLGETQYF. CDR3 nucleotides: TGTGCCAGCCGGGGGTTGGGAGAGACCCAGTACTTC. V gene TRBV7-7 combines with J gene TRBJ2-5, with D maybe TRBD2 (6 bases). V lost 8 bases, J lost 4 bases, and 11 bases lay in between. Germline V lookup: CDR1 SSHAT, CDR2 FNYEAQ (reference sequence). The CDR3 is 12 residues long.

This clonotype showed up just a few times. This sequence joins TRBV12-3 or TRBV12-4 and TRBJ1-1; the match to TRBD1 covers 9 bases. V lost 8 bases to trimming and J lost 0 bases; unmatched junction nucleotides: 13. The CDR3 sequence is 17 residues long. The CDR3 spells CASGRGTGRTMNTEAFF. The CDR3 coding sequence is TGTGCCAGCGGCAGGGGGACAGGGCGTACCATGAACACTGAAGCTTTCTTT.

The rearrangement uses TRBV20-1 and TRBJ1-3; D not resolved. Looked up from germline, CDR1 is DFQATT and CDR2 is SNEGSKA (reference sequence). The CDR3 runs to 12 residues. Trimming removed 2 bases from V and 3 bases from J, with 5 bases in between. The CDR3 sequence: CSARSDGNTIYF. DNA of the CDR3: TGCAGTGCTAGAAGCGATGGAAACACCATATATTTT.

This clonotype has a count of ten or more. The gene calls are TRBV7-2 and TRBJ2-1, with 7 positions matching TRBD1. The CDR3 sequence is 18 residues long. Germline loops: CDR1 SGHTA, CDR2 FQGNSA. V was clipped by 1 base and J by 0 bases; unmatched bases: 9. CDR3 region: CASSLDYTGTASYNEQFF. Here the CDR3 DNA reads TGTGCCAGCAGCTTAGACTACACCGGGACAGCCTCCTACAATGAGCAGTTCTTC.

This clonotype was observed a handful of times. The chain has TRBV7-2 and TRBJ2-3, with unresolved D. This CDR3 has 12 amino acids. Germline assignment: CDR1 SGHTA and CDR2 FQGNSA. Trimming took 2 bases from V and 10 from J, leaving 10 bases between them. The CDR3 nucleotides are TGTGCCAGCAGCTTAACCGCGGTATCGCAGTATTTT. This encodes CASSLTAVSQYF.

J is TRBJ2-5 and V is TRBV9, with 8 bases lining up with TRBD2. The germline V gene has CDR1 SGDLS and CDR2 YYNGEE. This CDR3 is built from 15 residues. V trimming: 4 bases; J trimming: 5 bases; junction bases outside the gene matches: 10. CDR3 loop: CASSPPGLVRETQYF. CDR3 nucleotides: TGTGCCAGCAGCCCACCGGGACTAGTACGTGAGACCCAGTACTTC.

A few counts support this clonotype. J is TRBJ2-2 and V is TRBV9; D gene ambiguous. Trimming left V 1 base short and J 1 base short, with 5 bases between. This CDR3 has 14 residues. CDR1 is SGDLS, CDR2 YYNGEE, per germline. CDR3 amino acids: CASSVMLNTGELFF. Written as DNA, the CDR3 is TGTGCCAGCAGCGTAATGTTGAACACCGGGGAGCTGTTTTTT.

This clonotype was counted at least ten times. The chain is built from TRBV12-3 or TRBV12-4 and TRBJ2-7; D is possibly TRBD1 or TRBD2 (6 bases each). The V and J ends lost 1 base and 2 bases respectively, with 9 bases between them. The CDR3 extends over 14 amino acids. CDR3 nucleotide sequence: TGTGCCAGCAGTTTAGGTGGGGGGCCCTACGAGCAGTACTTC. Its translation: CASSLGGGPYEQYF.

The V gene is TRBV7-2, the J gene TRBJ2-3, with 7 positions matching TRBD2. Germline V gene lookup returns CDR1 SGHTA and CDR2 FQGNSA. CDR3 length: 15 residues. The J segment lost 6 bases and the V segment lost 4 bases, leaving 10 bases of the junction unmatched. This chain's CDR3 is CASSYPTSRMDTQYF. CDR3 nucleotides: TGTGCCAGCAGCTACCCGACTAGCAGGATGGATACGCAGTATTTT.

This clonotype was counted many times. V gene TRBV29-1 combines with J gene TRBJ2-1; 8 nucleotides agree with TRBD2. The J segment lost 8 bases and the V segment lost 5 bases, leaving 11 bases of the junction unmatched. Germline V CDR1 and CDR2: SQVTM, ANQGSEA. CDR3 length equals 14 residues. This chain's CDR3 is CSVSTSALIHEQFF. The CDR3 bases are TGCAGCGTTTCGACTAGCGCGTTAATCCATGAGCAGTTCTTC.

The chain couples TRBV3-1 to TRBJ1-1; 7 bases map to TRBD1. V gave up 3 bases and J gave up 8 bases; unmatched junction bases: 12. The CDR3 covers 15 residues. Per the germline V gene, CDR1 is LGHDT and CDR2 is YNNKEL (reference sequence). CDR3 protein: CASSHRPVQGREAFF. DNA of the CDR3: TGTGCCAGCAGCCACAGGCCCGTACAGGGGAGGGAAGCTTTCTTT.

The chain recombines TRBV10-3 with TRBJ1-2, with a tentative D call TRBD1 (6 bases). From germline, CDR1 is ENHRY and CDR2 SYGVKD. This CDR3 has 15 residues. V was trimmed by 7 bases and J by 4 bases, leaving 19 bases between them. CDR3 DNA sequence: TGTGCCATCACCCCCGTGGGGGGGGCAAGCTATGGCTACACCTTC. It yields the protein CAITPVGGASYGYTF.

Only a few counts were recorded for this clonotype. The V call is TRBV7-6, the J call TRBJ2-1, with D possibly called TRBD1 or TRBD2 (5 bases each). Germline loops: CDR1 SGHVS, CDR2 FNYEAQ. With 5 bases removed from V and 7 bases from J, the gap between germline ends came to 12 bases. The length of the CDR3 is 13 residues. The CDR3 region is CASSSSEGNEQFF. CDR3 bases: TGTGCCAGCAGCAGCAGCGAGGGGAATGAGCAGTTCTTC.

This clonotype was detected only a few times. The chain uses TRBV19 and TRBJ1-6, with D unclear. The CDR3 runs to 15 residues. Germline-derived CDR1 and CDR2 are LNHDA and SQIVND (reference sequence). V lost 2 bases, J lost 5 bases, and 10 bases lay in between. CDR3 sequence: CASSISARNNSPLHF. DNA of the CDR3: TGTGCCAGTAGTATATCGGCCCGAAATAATTCACCCCTCCACTTT.

This clonotype has just a few counts. The chain combines TRBV7-3 with TRBJ2-7; D may match TRBD1 or TRBD2 (5 bases each). The germline V gene encodes CDR1 SGHTA and CDR2 FQGTGA. CDR3 length: 13 amino acids. Trimming cost V 5 bases and J 7 bases, with 15 bases left between them. As DNA, the CDR3 is TGTGCCAGCAGCCAGGGACCTTCACGGGAGCAGTACGTC. This sequence encodes CASSQGPSREQYV.

This clonotype occurred once. This chain uses TRBV12-3 or TRBV12-4 with TRBJ2-6; D is unresolved. The CDR3 is 14 amino acids. The ends were cut back, 8 bases at V and 0 bases at J, with 8 bases in the middle. DNA of the CDR3: TGTGCCAGCGTTGGATACTCTGGGGCCAACGTCCTGACTTTC. Its translation is CASVGYSGANVLTF.

The sample holds many counts of this clonotype. The chain couples TRBV6-5 to TRBJ1-2; 11 bases align to TRBD1. This CDR3 contains 15 residues. CDR1 MNHEY and CDR2 SVGAGI come from the germline V gene. Germline trimming cut 6 bases from V and 5 bases from J; bases unmatched to any gene: 8. This chain's CDR3 is CASRAPGTGGYGYTF. CDR3 DNA sequence: TGTGCCAGCAGAGCGCCCGGGACAGGGGGTTATGGCTACACCTTC.

This clonotype was detected a few times. J is TRBJ2-3 and V is TRBV5-4; a weak D match, TRBD2 (5 bases). The CDR3 is made up of 13 amino acids. The germline CDR1 and CDR2 sequences are SGHNT and YYREEE (reference sequence). Trimming shortened V by 3 bases and J by 4 bases, and 9 bases separated the two germline ends. CDR3 nucleotide sequence: TGTGCCAGCAGCTCATGGACTGCAGATACGCAGTATTTT. Protein product: CASSSWTADTQYF. Filled out from reference TRBV5-4 and TRBJ2-3, the complete variable domain reads ETGVTQSPTHLIKTRGQQVTLRCSSQSGHNTVSWYQQALGQGPQFIFQYYREEENGRGNFPPRFSGLQFPNYSSELNVNALELDDSALYLCASSSWTADTQYFGPGTRLTVL.

V is TRBV6-6 and J is TRBJ1-5, with 8 bases lining up with TRBD1. This CDR3 region has 13 residues. V trimming: 6 bases; J trimming: 6 bases; junction bases outside the gene matches: 4. Germline V gives CDR1 MNHNY, CDR2 SVGAGI (reference sequence). The CDR3 is CASSSTGVQPQHF. The CDR3 coding sequence is TGTGCCAGCAGCTCGACAGGGGTTCAGCCCCAGCATTTT.

This clonotype was picked up a small number of times. The J gene is TRBJ2-2, the V gene TRBV4-3; perhaps TRBD2 as D (5 bases). CDR1 is LGHNA and CDR2 is YSLEER in the germline V gene. The CDR3 has 15 residues. The V end was cut by 1 base, the J end by 6 bases, with 12 bases between. The CDR3 reads CASSQATGVSGELFF. The CDR3 coding sequence is TGCGCCAGCAGCCAAGCCACCGGGGTTTCCGGGGAGCTGTTTTTT.

A few counts support this clonotype. The DNA of the CDR3 is TGCGCCAGCAGCCAAGAATGGGGGTGGGACACTGAAGCTTTCTTT. As protein: CASSQEWGWDTEAFF. V and J are TRBV4-3 and TRBJ1-1, with a tentative D call TRBD1 (5 bases). V lost 0 bases, J lost 3 bases, and 11 bases lay in between. CDR3 size: 15 residues. Germline CDR1 reads LGHNA; CDR2 reads YSLEER.

V gene TRBV7-2 combines with J gene TRBJ2-3; D unresolved. Deletions cut 7 bases from V and 4 bases from J, with 15 bases between. This CDR3 contains 14 residues. CDR1 and CDR2 from the germline V gene are SGHTA and FQGNSA. CDR3 protein: CASTLIASPDTQYF. The CDR3 DNA is TGTGCCAGCACCCTAATAGCCTCCCCAGATACGCAGTATTTT.

The V call is TRBV12-3 or TRBV12-4, the J call TRBJ1-5; tentatively, D is TRBD1 (5 bases). The CDR3 sequence is 17 residues long. Between the trimmed V and J ends, which lost 3 bases and 0 bases, there was a span of 15 bases. Here the CDR3 reads CASSLRSAGYSNQPQHF. The DNA of the CDR3 is TGTGCCAGCAGTTTGCGGTCGGCAGGGTATAGCAATCAGCCCCAGCATTTT.